The clone carrying this TCR beta chain was counted a few times. This sample is part of a study of T-cell reconstitution after alpha-beta-depleted transplantation in children. The library targeted TCRbeta and was prepared with unique molecular identifiers. Each CDR3 protein gets one entry after TCRdb re-called the PCR reads with MiXCR. The sample records 530,000 or so distinct CDR3 sequences, 27% being singletons. The length of the CDR3 is 15 residues. Germline V lookup: CDR1 MGHRA, CDR2 YSYEKL. V shed 2 bases and J shed 5 bases, with 13 bases lying between them. The chain recombines TRBV4-1 with TRBJ1-5; possible D gene TRBD1, 5 bases. The clonotype originates from a boy under three years old with Wiskott-Aldrich syndrome, due to receive a stem cell transplant. The material sequenced was PBMCs, taken before TCRalphabeta/CD19-depleted stem cell transplant. CDR3 bases: TGCGCCAGCAGCCAATCGGCGGGGGGTTATCAGCCCCAGCATTTT. Residues: CASSQSAGGYQPQHF.